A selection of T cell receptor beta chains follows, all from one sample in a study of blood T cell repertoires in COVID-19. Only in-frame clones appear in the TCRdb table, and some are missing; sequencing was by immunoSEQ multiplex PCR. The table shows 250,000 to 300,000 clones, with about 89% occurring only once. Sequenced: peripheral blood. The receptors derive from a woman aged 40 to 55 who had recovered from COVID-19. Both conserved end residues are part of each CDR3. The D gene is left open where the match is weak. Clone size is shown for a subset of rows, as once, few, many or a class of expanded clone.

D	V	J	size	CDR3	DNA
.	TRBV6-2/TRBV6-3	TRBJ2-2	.	CASSKGGGTGELFF	TGTGCCAGCAGTAAGGGAGGCGGGACCGGGGAGCTGTTTTTT
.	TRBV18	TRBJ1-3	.	CASAPPSRGNTIYF	TGTGCCAGCGCGCCTCCTTCACGGGGAAACACCATATATTTT
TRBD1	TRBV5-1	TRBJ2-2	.	CASRRPGTGFRGELFF	TGCGCCAGCAGGCGACCCGGGACAGGGTTTCGCGGGGAGCTGTTTTTT
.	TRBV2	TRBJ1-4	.	CASMVNTYNEKLFF	TGTGCCAGCATGGTGAACACATATAATGAAAAACTGTTTTTT
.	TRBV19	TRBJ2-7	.	CASSIWAGYEQYF	TGTGCCAGTAGCATCTGGGCGGGCTACGAGCAGTACTTC
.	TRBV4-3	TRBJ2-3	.	CASSRGMFPSTDTQYF	TGCGCCAGCAGTCGAGGGATGTTCCCTAGCACAGATACGCAGTATTTT
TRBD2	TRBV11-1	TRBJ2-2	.	CASSREVNTGELFF	TGTGCCAGCAGCCGGGAGGTGAACACCGGGGAGCTGTTTTTT
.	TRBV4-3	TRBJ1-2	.	CASSRYFQGGDGYTF	TGCGCCAGCAGCCGCTACTTTCAGGGAGGGGATGGCTACACCTTC
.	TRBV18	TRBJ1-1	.	CASSPFSSAGGSSTEAFF	TGTGCCAGCTCACCATTTAGTTCGGCAGGTGGGAGTAGCACTGAAGCTTTCTTT
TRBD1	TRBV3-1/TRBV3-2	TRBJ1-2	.	CASSLRGTGGYGYTF	TGTGCCAGCAGCCTAAGGGGGACAGGGGGCTATGGCTACACCTTC
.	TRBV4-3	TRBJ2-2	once	CASSQDPSNTGELFF	TGCGCCAGCAGCCAAGATCCGTCGAACACCGGGGAGCTGTTTTTT
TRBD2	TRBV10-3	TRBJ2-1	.	CAIGPGGHNEQFF	TGTGCCATCGGCCCGGGGGGACACAATGAGCAGTTCTTC
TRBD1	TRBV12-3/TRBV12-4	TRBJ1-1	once	CASSSTGGTEAFF	TGTGCCAGCAGTTCGACAGGGGGCACTGAAGCTTTCTTT
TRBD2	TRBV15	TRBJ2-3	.	CATSRVGRGGTDTQYF	TGTGCCACCAGCAGGGTGGGGCGGGGGGGCACAGATACGCAGTATTTT
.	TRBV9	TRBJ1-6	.	CASSVGGGSNSPLHF	TGTGCCAGCAGCGTAGGAGGGGGATCCAATTCACCCCTCCACTTT
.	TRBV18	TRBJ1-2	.	CASSPPSGGPNYGYTF	TGTGCCAGCTCACCACCTTCGGGGGGCCCTAACTATGGCTACACCTTC
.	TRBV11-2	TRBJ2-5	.	CASSSPPSEARYQETQYF	TGTGCCAGCAGCTCGCCACCGTCTGAGGCGAGGTACCAAGAGACCCAGTACTTC
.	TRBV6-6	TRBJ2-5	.	CASSYSEKGAQYF	TGTGCCAGCAGTTACTCGGAAAAGGGGGCCCAGTACTTC
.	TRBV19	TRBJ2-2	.	CASSPLPVPTGELFF	TGTGCCAGTAGTCCCCTACCCGTCCCCACCGGGGAGCTGTTTTTT
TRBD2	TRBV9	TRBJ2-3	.	CASSVAASGGPDTQYF	TGTGCCAGCAGCGTAGCGGCTAGCGGGGGACCGGATACGCAGTATTTT
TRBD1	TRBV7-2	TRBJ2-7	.	CASSPDRPGEQYF	TGTGCCAGCAGCCCGGACAGGCCGGGGGAGCAGTACTTC
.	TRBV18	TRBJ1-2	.	CASSPLREEGYGYTF	TGTGCCAGCTCACCCCTCCGGGAGGAGGGATATGGCTACACCTTC
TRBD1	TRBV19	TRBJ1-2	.	CASSINRGDGYGYTF	TGTGCCAGTAGTATCAACAGGGGGGATGGGTATGGCTACACCTTC
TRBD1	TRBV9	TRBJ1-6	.	CASSTRDSYNSPLHF	TGTGCCAGCAGCACCCGGGACAGCTATAATTCACCCCTCCACTTT
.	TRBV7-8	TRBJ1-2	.	CASSPPGRTIYGYTF	TGTGCCAGCAGCCCCCCGGGTCGAACGATCTATGGCTACACCTTC
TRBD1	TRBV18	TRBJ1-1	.	CASSPGQGAVNTEAFF	TGTGCCAGCTCACCGGGACAGGGGGCTGTGAACACTGAAGCTTTCTTT
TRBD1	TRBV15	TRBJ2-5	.	CATSQGAGETQYF	TGTGCCACCAGTCAGGGGGCGGGCGAGACCCAGTACTTC
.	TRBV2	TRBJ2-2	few	CASSDSPGELFF	TGTGCCAGCAGTGACTCCCCCGGGGAGCTGTTTTTT
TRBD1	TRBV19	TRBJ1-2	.	CASRDRALPGYTF	TGTGCCAGCCGGGACAGGGCCCTACCGGGCTACACCTTC
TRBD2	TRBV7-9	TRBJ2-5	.	CASSTPERGLQETQYF	TGTGCCAGCAGCACCCCCGAGCGGGGGTTGCAAGAGACCCAGTACTTC
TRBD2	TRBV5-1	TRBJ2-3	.	CASSLERRIAGGRPVYSTDTQYF	TGCGCCAGCAGCTTGGAGAGGAGGATAGCGGGGGGCCGACCCGTGTACAGCACAGATACGCAGTATTTT
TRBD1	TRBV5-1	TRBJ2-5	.	CASSFRGPAGQETQYF	TGCGCCAGCAGCTTTAGGGGGCCCGCGGGCCAAGAGACCCAGTACTTC
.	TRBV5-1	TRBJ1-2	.	CASSLVGKSYGYTF	TGCGCCAGCAGCTTGGTTGGCAAAAGCTATGGCTACACCTTC
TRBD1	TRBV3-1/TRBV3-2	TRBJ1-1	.	CASSLGQGGTEAFF	TGTGCCAGCAGCCTGGGACAGGGGGGGACTGAAGCTTTCTTT
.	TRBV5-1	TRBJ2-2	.	CASRRGLSGGNTGELFF	TGCGCCAGCAGAAGGGGGCTGAGCGGGGGAAACACCGGGGAGCTGTTTTTT
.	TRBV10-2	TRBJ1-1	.	CASRSTWTEAFF	TGCGCCAGCAGGAGCACTTGGACTGAAGCTTTCTTT
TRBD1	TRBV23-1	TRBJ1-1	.	CASSQSGDRGLVRTEAFF	TGCGCCAGCAGTCAATCGGGGGACAGGGGGCTTGTTCGGACTGAAGCTTTCTTT
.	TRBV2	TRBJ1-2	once	CASSPPGDPHYGYTF	TGTGCCAGCAGTCCCCCCGGGGATCCGCACTATGGCTACACCTTC
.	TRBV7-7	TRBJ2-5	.	CASSFALEETQYF	TGTGCTAGCAGCTTTGCTCTAGAAGAGACCCAGTACTTC
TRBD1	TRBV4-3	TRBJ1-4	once	CASSPVDRETNEKLFF	TGCGCCAGCAGCCCAGTCGACAGGGAAACTAATGAAAAACTGTTTTTT
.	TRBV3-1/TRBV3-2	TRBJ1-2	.	CASSHVSGSLHGYTF	TGTGCCAGCAGCCATGTGAGTGGGAGTCTTCATGGCTACACCTTC
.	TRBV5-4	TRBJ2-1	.	CASTSWGDNEQFF	TGTGCCAGCACCTCGTGGGGCGACAATGAGCAGTTCTTC
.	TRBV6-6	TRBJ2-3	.	CASSYSIRQATDTQYF	TGTGCCAGCAGTTACTCGATTCGTCAGGCCACAGATACGCAGTATTTT
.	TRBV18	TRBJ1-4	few	CASSPSGLNEKLFF	TGTGCCAGCTCACCATCGGGACTTAATGAAAAACTGTTTTTT
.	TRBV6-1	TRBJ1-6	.	CASSDQGSLGSPLHF	TGTGCCAGCAGTGATCAGGGCAGTTTGGGATCACCCCTCCACTTT
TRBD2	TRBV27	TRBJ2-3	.	CASSLPAGGSKDTQYF	TGTGCCAGCAGTTTACCGGCGGGGGGGTCGAAAGATACGCAGTATTTT